What follows describes a single T cell receptor beta chain. Trimming shortened V by 2 bases and J by 7 bases, and 8 bases separated the two germline ends. In germline, CDR1 is KGHSH, CDR2 LQKENI. The CDR3 spans 12 residues. This sample stems from a study of blood T cell repertoires in COVID-19. Study-level background: T cells, B-cell-depleted T cells, or PBMCs provided the cDNA or gDNA that served as material.

The assay was immunoSEQ multiplex PCR, and TCRdb's table has in-frame clones only and misses some. In the table there are about 170,000 clones, roughly 90% of which are singletons. This receptor was taken from a woman aged 55-69 years with COVID-19, enrolled during active disease. The sample taken for sequencing was peripheral blood. J is TRBJ1-2 and V is TRBV18; no clear D gene. In DNA, the CDR3 is TGTGCCAGCTCACCAGTTGAGGTTGGCTACACCTTC. Residues: CASSPVEVGYTF. The variable domain in full, completed from reference TRBV18 and TRBJ1-2, reads NAGVMQNPRHLVRRRGQEARLRCSPMKGHSHVYWYRQLPEEGLKFMVYLQKENIIDESGMPKERFSAEFPKEGPSILRIQQVVRGDSAAYFCASSPVEVGYTFGSGTRLTVV.